This record covers a single TCR beta chain. TCRdb's table, derived via immunoSEQ multiplex PCR, lists solely in-frame clones and lacks some. The data contain 200,000 to 250,000 clones, 80% to 90% of them singletons. The CDR3 totals 17 residues. Trimming cost V 5 bases and J 9 bases, with 26 bases left between them. The germline gives CDR1 MNHEY, CDR2 SMNVEV (reference sequence). These data come from a study of cytomegalovirus exposure and HLA in healthy donors. The origin of this receptor is a woman aged 18 to 35 in good health and CMV-seropositive. The material sequenced was PBMCs. The chain employs TRBV27 and TRBJ2-1; maybe TRBD2 (6 bases). Here the CDR3 DNA reads TGTGCCAGCAGTCCCCGTCCGGGCCCCGGGAGCCACGGTGAGCAGTTCTTC. As protein: CASSPRPGPGSHGEQFF.